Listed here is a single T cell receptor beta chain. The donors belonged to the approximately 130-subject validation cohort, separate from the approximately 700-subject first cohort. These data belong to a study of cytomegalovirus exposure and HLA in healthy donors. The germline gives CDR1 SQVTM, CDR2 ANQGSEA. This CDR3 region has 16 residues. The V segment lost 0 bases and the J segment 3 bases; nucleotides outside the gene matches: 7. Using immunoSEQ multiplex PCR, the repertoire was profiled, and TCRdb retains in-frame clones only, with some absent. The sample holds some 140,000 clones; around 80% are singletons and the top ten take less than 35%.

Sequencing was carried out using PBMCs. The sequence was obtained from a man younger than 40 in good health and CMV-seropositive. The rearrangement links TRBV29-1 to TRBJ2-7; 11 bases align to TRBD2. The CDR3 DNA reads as TGCAGCGTTGAAGATAGCGGGAGGGCCGGGTACTACGAGCAGTACTTC. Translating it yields CSVEDSGRAGYYEQYF.